The 9 T cell receptor beta chains presented below share a single source sample, sequenced in a study of radiotherapy plus CTLA-4 blockade in lung cancer. Repertoires were generated with immunoSEQ multiplex PCR, while TCRdb's copy carries only in-frame clones and drops some. The repertoire holds some 110,000 clones, over 65% seen once, with about 3.5% in the top ten. Here the sequenced sample was peripheral blood, taken from a patient treated with radiotherapy plus ipilimumab. The origin of the receptors is a human donor with non-small cell lung cancer that progressed on radiotherapy plus ipilimumab. Some clones in this sample may be carry-over from other donors' samples.

In nucleotides, the CDR3 is TGTGCCAGCAGTGGCGGACAGACCTATGGCTACACCTTC. It is translated as CASSGGQTYGYTF. V is TRBV6-4 and J is TRBJ1-2; D may be TRBD1 (6 bases). V was cut by 4 bases and J by 4 bases, with 10 bases left in between. The CDR3 extends over 13 amino acids. Germline V gene data show CDR1 as MRHNA and CDR2 as SNTAGT.

In this sample, this clone turned up once. The chain is built from TRBV6-5 and TRBJ1-3; D may be TRBD1 (6 bases). The CDR3 loop spans 16 amino acids. The V gene's germline CDR1 is MNHEY and CDR2 SVGAGI. V lost 2 bases, J lost 4 bases, and 15 bases lay in between. The CDR3 protein is CASSYQGPLGGNTIYF. The DNA of the CDR3 is TGTGCCAGCAGTTACCAGGGGCCTCTAGGCGGAAACACCATATATTTT.

This clone has just a few counts. The genes are TRBV4-2 and TRBJ2-6; 8 nucleotides agree with TRBD1. CDR3 size: 18 residues. V lost 5 bases to trimming and J lost 4 bases; unmatched junction nucleotides: 13. Germline CDR1 is LGHNA and CDR2 is YNFKEQ. In DNA form, the CDR3 reads TGTGCCAGCAGCGGTGGGGGCAGGGGGCGTATAGGGGCCAACGTCCTGACTTTC. It translates to CASSGGGRGRIGANVLTF.

CDR3 coding DNA: TGTGCCAGCAGCTTGGGGTTGATCGAGCAGTACTTC. Amino acids: CASSLGLIEQYF. This rearrangement joins TRBV5-8 to TRBJ2-7; the D is unclear. Trimming stripped 0 bases from V and 6 bases from J, with 7 bases between. Germline CDR1 and CDR2: SGHTS and YDEGEE. This CDR3 is built from 12 residues.

This rearrangement joins TRBV4-3 to TRBJ1-2, with D tentatively TRBD1 (5 bases). The germline V and J ends were trimmed by 0 bases and 8 bases, with 10 bases remaining between them. CDR3 length equals 13 residues. CDR1 is LGHNA, CDR2 YSLEER, per germline. CDR3 DNA sequence: TGCGCCAGCAGCCAAGAGCAGGGCTCCGGCTACACCTTC. It is translated as CASSQEQGSGYTF.

CDR3: CASSLDGAGESNQPQHF. In DNA form, the CDR3 reads TGTGCCAGCAGCTTAGATGGGGCAGGGGAGAGCAATCAGCCCCAGCATTTT. This chain uses TRBV11-2 with TRBJ1-5; the D gene is possibly TRBD1 (6 bases). V lost 0 bases to trimming and J lost 1 base, with 13 bases between them. Germline lookup yields CDR1 SGHAT and CDR2 FQNNGV. This CDR3 is 17 amino acids long.

In its sample, this clone was seen once. In DNA form, the CDR3 reads TGTGCCAGCAGCTTAGCTAGCATCGGGGAGCTGTTTTTT. Encoded protein: CASSLASIGELFF. The chain combines TRBV7-2 with TRBJ2-2, with D unresolved. CDR1 is SGHTA and CDR2 is FQGNSA in the germline V gene. Trimming took 0 bases from V and 7 from J, leaving 6 bases between them. This CDR3 is built from 13 residues.

This sequence joins TRBV18 and TRBJ2-3; TRBD1 matches at 9 bases. The CDR3 is made up of 15 amino acids. After removal of 3 bases from V and 2 bases from J, the junction contained 3 bases not matched to a gene. In germline, CDR1 is KGHSH, CDR2 LQKENI. The CDR3 region has the DNA TGTGCCAGCTCACCGACAGGGGGGCACACAGATACGCAGTATTTT. Translating it yields CASSPTGGHTDTQYF.

The chain recombines TRBV5-1 with TRBJ1-2, with D uncertain. Germline CDR1 SGHRS, CDR2 YFSETQ. The length of the CDR3 is 14 residues. Trimming shortened V by 0 bases and J by 3 bases, and 9 bases separated the two germline ends. The CDR3 DNA sequence: TGCGCCAGCAGCTTGGGGACGGGAGACTATGGCTACACCTTC. Its protein is CASSLGTGDYGYTF. The full variable domain, completed using reference TRBV5-1 and TRBJ1-2, is KAGVTQTPRYLIKTRGQQVTLSCSPISGHRSVSWYQQTPGQGLQFLFEYFSETQRNKGNFPGRFSGRQFSNSRSEMNVSTLELGDSALYLCASSLGTGDYGYTFGSGTRLTVV.